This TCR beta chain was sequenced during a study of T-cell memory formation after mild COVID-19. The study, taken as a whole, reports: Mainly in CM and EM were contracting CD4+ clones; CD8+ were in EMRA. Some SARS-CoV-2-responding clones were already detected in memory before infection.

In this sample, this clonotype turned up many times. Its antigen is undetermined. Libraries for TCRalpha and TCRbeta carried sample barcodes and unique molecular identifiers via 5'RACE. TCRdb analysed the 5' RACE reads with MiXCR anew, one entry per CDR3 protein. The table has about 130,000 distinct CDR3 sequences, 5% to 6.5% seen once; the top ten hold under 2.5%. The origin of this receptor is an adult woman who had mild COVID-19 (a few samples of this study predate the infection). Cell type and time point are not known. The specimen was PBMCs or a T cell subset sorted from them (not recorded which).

The CDR3 loop is CASSQMGVSETQYF. CDR3 DNA: TGCGCCAGCAGCCAAATGGGTGTATCGGAGACCCAGTACTTC. The rearrangement joins TRBV5-1 to TRBJ2-5; D remains unclear. The germline V gene has CDR1 SGHRS and CDR2 YFSETQ. V dropped 4 bases and J dropped 5 bases, with 15 bases sitting between them. The CDR3 loop spans 14 amino acids.